This TCR beta chain was sequenced for a study of post-analysis software for immune sequencing data. In the study overall: In terms of disease course, relapsing-remitting, secondary progressive and progressive-relapsing multiple sclerosis were included. Whole-study results and caveats: Analysis by F measure revealed that same-batch samples clustered strongly together. In patients, TRBV5-6, TRBV5-1 and TRBV20-1 belonged to roughly 5 TRBV segments found more frequently than in controls.

As for this clonotype: Antigen: not known. The germline gene is not matched at one end of the junction; a read error may be the cause.

Sequencing libraries made from TCR beta cDNA carried unique molecular identifiers. The authors obtained 400,000 to 600,000 cDNA molecules from about 0.94 to 9.7 million T cells. TCRdb processed the PCR reads anew with MiXCR; each CDR3 protein has one entry. The repertoire includes hundreds of thousands of distinct CDR3 sequences, 30% to 45% of them detected once, and about an eighth sits in the top ten. Germline V gene lookup returns CDR1 LGHNA and CDR2 YNFKEQ. This CDR3 has 15 amino acids. The rearrangement uses TRBV4-2 and TRBJ2-3; D might be TRBD1 or TRBD2, each matching 5 bases. Sequenced: blood. The source of this sequence is a girl aged 5-17 years with multiple sclerosis. The CDR3 DNA reads as TGTGCCTGCAGCCAAGAGGTCCCGGGACCTCATACGCAGTATTTT. Its protein is CACSQEVPGPHTQYF.